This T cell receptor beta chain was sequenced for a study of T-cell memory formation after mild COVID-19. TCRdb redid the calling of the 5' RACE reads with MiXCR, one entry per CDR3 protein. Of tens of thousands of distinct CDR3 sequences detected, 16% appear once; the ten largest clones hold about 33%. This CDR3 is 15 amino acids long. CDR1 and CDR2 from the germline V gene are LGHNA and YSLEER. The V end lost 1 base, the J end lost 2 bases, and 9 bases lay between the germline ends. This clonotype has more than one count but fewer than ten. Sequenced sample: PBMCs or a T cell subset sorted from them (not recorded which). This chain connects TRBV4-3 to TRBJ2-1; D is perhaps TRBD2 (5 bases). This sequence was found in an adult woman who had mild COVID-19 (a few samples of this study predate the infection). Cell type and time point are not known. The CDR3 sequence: CASSQGPGAYNEQFF. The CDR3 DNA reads TGCGCCAGCAGCCAAGGGCCCGGGGCCTACAATGAGCAGTTCTTC.